Below, 16 T cell receptor beta chains from the same sample are listed, as sequenced in a study of shared clonotypes between healthy human individuals (dated by TCRdb to the early 2020s). Preparation of the library involved the immunoSEQ multiplex PCR assay. TCRdb re-hosts the immuneACCESS table, in-frame sequences only. Its copies lack some clones; in the studies checked, an unresolved V gene accounts for under half of them, and the cause for the rest is not known. The sample table lists 2 million to 3 million clones, about 92% of them with a count of one. In total, the top ten clones hold around 0.15% of the sample. Sequenced material: naive CD4+ T cells sorted from blood. What the cell subset or site label conveys for this sample: CD45RA+ positively selected. These receptors came from a man younger than 35 in good health.

Points on this clone: This specimen includes other DNA sequences encoding the same CDR3. The gene calls are TRBV27 and TRBJ1-6; D gene ambiguous. Germline CDR1 reads MNHEY; CDR2 reads SMNVEV (reference sequence). This CDR3 is built from 12 residues. V shed 3 bases and J shed 7 bases, with 4 bases lying between them. CDR3 bases: TGTGCCAGCAGTTTCAGAAATTCACCCCTCCACTTT. Translation: CASSFRNSPLHF.

The chain has TRBV5-1 and TRBJ2-3; TRBD2 matches 7 bases. Germline lookup yields CDR1 SGHRS and CDR2 YFSETQ. The CDR3 runs 14 residues. The J segment lost 2 bases and the V segment lost 6 bases, leaving 6 bases of the junction unmatched. The CDR3 DNA sequence: TGCGCCAGCAATACGGGGGGAGTCACAGATACGCAGTATTTT. Its protein product is CASNTGGVTDTQYF.

The V and J genes are TRBV30 and TRBJ1-2, with TRBD1 as a possible D gene (5 bases). This CDR3 has 18 residues. Germline V gene sequence: CDR1 GTSNPN, CDR2 SVGIG (reference sequence). V was cut by 3 bases and J by 0 bases, with 23 bases left in between. The CDR3 loop reads CAWRGGRTPNNPNYGYTF. DNA for the CDR3: TGTGCCTGGAGAGGAGGGAGGACACCAAACAACCCTAACTATGGCTACACCTTC.

This rearrangement joins TRBV5-1 to TRBJ2-3; 8 bases are a match to TRBD2. This CDR3 has 17 amino acids. J lost 4 bases, V lost 0 bases, and 10 bases had no gene match. Germline V gene data show CDR1 as SGHRS and CDR2 as YFSETQ. CDR3 residues: CASSLAGTRGSADTQYF. CDR3 sequence (DNA): TGCGCCAGCAGCTTGGCCGGGACTAGAGGTTCTGCAGATACGCAGTATTTT.

The chain links TRBV29-1 to TRBJ2-7, with TRBD2 matching over 10 bases. V lost 4 bases, J lost 7 bases, and 13 bases stayed unmatched. This CDR3 is 15 amino acids long. Germline V gene sequence: CDR1 SQVTM, CDR2 ANQGSEA. In DNA, the CDR3 is TGCAGCGTTGTTGCTAGCGGGAGTCCGCGGTTGGAGCAGTACTTC. It translates to CSVVASGSPRLEQYF.

The J gene is TRBJ2-5, the V gene TRBV5-1; TRBD2 is a possible D gene (6 bases). The V gene's germline CDR1 is SGHRS and CDR2 YFSETQ. Trimming took 4 bases from V and 5 from J, leaving 9 bases between them. This CDR3 is 12 amino acids long. This chain's CDR3 is CASSNGGETQYF. CDR3 in DNA: TGCGCCAGCAGCAATGGAGGGGAGACCCAGTACTTC.

As for this clone: Different DNA sequences within this sample yield the same CDR3. The gene calls are TRBV19 and TRBJ2-5, with 8 nucleotides matching TRBD2. Losses at the gene ends were 3 bases for V and 5 bases for J; bases not matched to a gene: 5. The CDR3 covers 14 residues. Germline V gene data show CDR1 as LNHDA and CDR2 as SQIVND (reference sequence). CDR3 nucleotide sequence: TGTGCCAGTAGTATTACGGGAGGGCGGGAGACCCAGTACTTC. This sequence encodes CASSITGGRETQYF. Full variable domain (missing parts from reference TRBV19 and TRBJ2-5): DGGITQSPKYLFRKEGQNVTLSCEQNLNHDAMYWYRQDPGQGLRLIYYSQIVNDFQKGDIAEGYSVSREKKESFPLTVTSAQKNPTAFYLCASSITGGRETQYFGPGTRLLVL.

V gene TRBV18 combines with J gene TRBJ2-1; no definite D call. The V end lost 3 bases, the J end lost 15 bases, and 21 bases lay between the germline ends. The germline gives CDR1 KGHSH, CDR2 LQKENI. The CDR3 covers 14 residues. CDR3 nucleotides: TGTGCCAGCTCACCGCCTTCAGAAGGGCCCCTTCTGTTCTTC. It codes for CASSPPSEGPLLFF.

The gene calls are TRBV15 and TRBJ2-4, with a possible D match to TRBD2 (7 bases). CDR1 LNHNV and CDR2 YYDKDF come from the germline V gene (reference sequence). Trimming took off 0 bases at V and 4 bases at J, with 13 bases between the two ends. The CDR3 covers 16 residues. CDR3 in DNA: TGTGCCACCAGCAGAGAGGGACGGGGGGCGAAAAACATTCAGTACTTC. Translated: CATSREGRGAKNIQYF.

V is TRBV19 and J is TRBJ2-2; TRBD2 matches 9 bases. The CDR3 loop spans 15 amino acids. CDR1 is LNHDA and CDR2 is SQIVND in the germline V gene (reference sequence). With V trimmed by 5 bases and J by 3 bases, 4 bases remained unmatched. The CDR3 DNA follows: TGTGCCAGTAGTCGGCTAGCGGGACACACCGGGGAGCTGTTTTTT. Protein: CASSRLAGHTGELFF.

The table lists this clone with a count of one. DNA for the CDR3: TGTGCCATCAGTGGGACCTTAGCGGGAAGCTCCTACAATGAGCAGTTCTTC. The encoded protein is CAISGTLAGSSYNEQFF. The V gene is TRBV10-3, the J gene TRBJ2-1, with 8 positions matching TRBD2. The CDR3 is 17 residues long. Germline V gives CDR1 ENHRY, CDR2 SYGVKD. Germline trimming cut 4 bases from V and 0 bases from J; bases unmatched to any gene: 8.

In its sample, this clone was seen once. The chain has TRBV30 and TRBJ1-3, with D uncertain. Germline V lookup: CDR1 GTSNPN, CDR2 SVGIG (reference sequence). V lost 0 bases and J 0 bases, leaving 9 bases between the germline ends. The CDR3 contains 15 residues. CDR3 bases: TGTGCCTGGAGTGTCGGCGCCAGCTCTGGAAACACCATATATTTT. This translates into CAWSVGASSGNTIYF.

The chain couples TRBV7-2 to TRBJ1-1; D unresolved. The CDR3 has 11 amino acids. Between the trimmed V and J ends, which lost 2 bases and 10 bases, there was a span of 8 bases. Germline CDR1 SGHTA, CDR2 FQGNSA. Here the CDR3 DNA reads TGTGCCAGCAGCTTATCACAGCTAGCTTTCTTT. This translates into CASSLSQLAFF.

V is TRBV7-9 and J is TRBJ1-1, with D possibly being TRBD1 (5 bases). The V end was cut by 11 bases, the J end by 1 base, with 8 bases between. The CDR3 runs to 11 residues. Germline V gene data show CDR1 as SEHNR and CDR2 as FQNEAQ (reference sequence). For the CDR3, the DNA is TGTGCCGAGGGGACGAACACTGAAGCTTTCTTT. This codes for CAEGTNTEAFF.

This clone was recorded only once. One end of the junction does not line up with germline, which may come from a read error. This CDR3 is CASSTSGSAKEKLFF. CDR3 in DNA: TGTGCCAGTAGTACTAGCGGGTCGGCTAAGGAAAAACTGTTTTTT. The rearrangement uses TRBV19 and TRBJ1-4; D unclear. The CDR3 is 15 residues long. Germline CDR1 is LNHDA and CDR2 is SQIVND (reference sequence).

As for this clone: Other DNA sequences in the sample encode the same CDR3. This chain joins TRBV7-9 and TRBJ2-5, with TRBD1 matching 7 bases. The J call is in doubt because the DNA end fits TRBJ2-7 better. Germline loops: CDR1 SEHNR, CDR2 FQNEAQ (reference sequence). The CDR3 has 14 amino acids. In DNA, the CDR3 is TGTGCCAGCAGCTTAGGGCAGGGGGCCTACGAGCAGTACTTC. It codes for CASSLGQGAYEQYF.